This is a list of T cell receptor beta chains from one sample in a study of sequential checkpoint blockade in melanoma. The assay was immunoSEQ multiplex PCR, and TCRdb's table has in-frame clones only and misses some. The sample consists of about 22,000 clones, 65% to 75% of them appearing once. The material was CD8+ T cells sorted from blood (inferred from file names), obtained from a patient given nivolumab and ipilimumab in sequence. The receptors stem from a human donor with melanoma. The CDR3 runs from the conserved cysteine through the conserved F or W. D genes are given only for firm matches. Size values are once, few and many counts, or a class for expanded clones, and some rows have none.

size: medium-sized; D: TRBD1; V: TRBV7-6; J: TRBJ1-2; CDR3: CASRGQGSGYTF; DNA: TGTGCCAGCCGCGGACAGGGCTCGGGCTACACCTTC
size: few; D: .; V: TRBV19; J: TRBJ1-6; CDR3: CASSLAENSPLHF; DNA: TGTGCCAGTAGCTTAGCGGAGAATTCACCCCTCCACTTT
size: .; D: TRBD2; V: TRBV28; J: TRBJ2-7; CDR3: CASSLFLAGGFGEQYF; DNA: TGTGCCAGCAGTTTATTCCTAGCGGGGGGGTTTGGCGAGCAGTACTTC
size: .; D: .; V: TRBV19; J: TRBJ1-1; CDR3: CASSMGQVNTEAFF; DNA: TGTGCCAGTAGTATGGGACAAGTGAACACTGAAGCTTTCTTT
size: few; D: TRBD2; V: TRBV7-8; J: TRBJ2-2; CDR3: CASTGGATNTGELFF; DNA: TGTGCCAGCACCGGGGGGGCCACGAACACCGGGGAGCTGTTTTTT
size: .; D: .; V: TRBV4-3; J: TRBJ2-3; CDR3: CASSPGTPRGDTQYF; DNA: TGCGCCAGCAGCCCCGGGACACCAAGGGGGGATACGCAGTATTTT
size: .; D: TRBD1; V: TRBV11-2; J: TRBJ2-2; CDR3: CASSPTGRGSGELFF; DNA: TGTGCCAGCAGCCCCACGGGCAGGGGGTCCGGGGAGCTGTTTTTT
size: .; D: .; V: TRBV6-5; J: TRBJ1-2; CDR3: CASSTRRGRSGYTF; DNA: TGTGCCAGCAGTACTCGGCGGGGGCGCAGTGGCTACACCTTC
size: .; D: .; V: TRBV29-1; J: TRBJ2-7; CDR3: CSVSNPGLEQYF; DNA: TGCAGCGTCTCGAACCCCGGTTTAGAGCAGTACTTC
size: .; D: .; V: TRBV5-6; J: TRBJ1-4; CDR3: CASSLAGGREKLFF; DNA: TGTGCCAGCAGCTTGGCGGGGGGCCGTGAAAAACTGTTTTTT
size: few; D: TRBD1; V: TRBV6-4; J: TRBJ1-5; CDR3: CASRDLTGGGQPQHF; DNA: TGTGCCAGCAGGGATTTGACCGGAGGGGGCCAGCCCCAGCATTTT
size: .; D: TRBD2; V: TRBV27; J: TRBJ2-3; CDR3: CASSPSGGTDTQYF; DNA: TGTGCCAGCAGTCCCTCGGGGGGAACAGATACGCAGTATTTT
size: .; D: TRBD1; V: TRBV9; J: TRBJ1-2; CDR3: CASSSRTGLYGYTF; DNA: TGTGCCAGCAGCTCCCGGACAGGTCTCTATGGCTACACCTTC
size: medium-sized; D: TRBD1; V: TRBV6-4; J: TRBJ2-2; CDR3: CASSGSGDSYTGELFF; DNA: TGTGCCAGCAGTGGATCAGGGGACAGTTACACCGGGGAGCTGTTTTTT
size: .; D: TRBD2; V: TRBV27; J: TRBJ2-5; CDR3: CASSPYPAGLQETQYF; DNA: TGTGCCAGCAGTCCCTACCCAGCGGGATTACAAGAGACCCAGTACTTC
size: .; D: .; V: TRBV7-9; J: TRBJ2-7; CDR3: CASSFPPGLATYGQYF; DNA: TGTGCCAGCAGCTTTCCTCCTGGTCTAGCGACATACGGGCAGTACTTC
size: .; D: .; V: TRBV11-2; J: TRBJ2-1; CDR3: CASSLVQEQFF; DNA: TGTGCCAGCAGCTTAGTCCAGGAGCAGTTCTTC
size: few; D: .; V: TRBV29-1; J: TRBJ2-1; CDR3: CSVEGSVVGTSSYNEQFF; DNA: TGCAGCGTCGAAGGAAGTGTGGTGGGGACAAGCTCCTACAATGAGCAGTTCTTC
size: .; D: .; V: TRBV13; J: TRBJ1-2; CDR3: CASSEQQDYGYTF; DNA: TGTGCCAGCAGTGAACAGCAGGACTATGGCTACACCTTC
size: .; D: TRBD2; V: TRBV19; J: TRBJ2-2; CDR3: CASSSIKTSGGMRNTGELFF; DNA: TGTGCCAGTAGTTCGATTAAGACTAGCGGGGGTATGAGAAACACCGGGGAGCTGTTTTTT
size: .; D: .; V: TRBV27; J: TRBJ2-7; CDR3: CASSNRASYEQYF; DNA: TGTGCCAGCAGTAACAGGGCGTCCTACGAGCAGTACTTC
size: .; D: .; V: TRBV5-6; J: TRBJ2-2; CDR3: CASSFLPLASSGELFF; DNA: TGTGCCAGCAGCTTCTTACCTCTAGCTTCATCCGGGGAGCTGTTTTTT
size: .; D: TRBD1; V: TRBV2; J: TRBJ1-1; CDR3: CASSETSTGKNTEAFF; DNA: TGTGCCAGCAGTGAAACCTCGACAGGGAAGAACACTGAAGCTTTCTTT
size: once; D: TRBD1; V: TRBV5-6; J: TRBJ1-1; CDR3: CASSLGLRSQYGQGAAFF; DNA: TGTGCCAGCAGCTTGGGCCTCCGGAGCCAATATGGACAGGGCGCAGCTTTCTTT
size: .; D: TRBD1; V: TRBV9; J: TRBJ2-2; CDR3: CASSVVVTGGTGELFF; DNA: TGTGCCAGCAGCGTAGTAGTGACAGGGGGCACCGGGGAGCTGTTTTTT
size: medium-sized; D: .; V: TRBV10-3; J: TRBJ1-5; CDR3: CAISVGGNQPQHF; DNA: TGTGCCATCAGCGTGGGAGGCAATCAGCCCCAGCATTTT
size: .; D: TRBD2; V: TRBV6-1; J: TRBJ2-7; CDR3: CASSEDTSGGREQYF; DNA: TGTGCCAGCAGTGAAGATACTAGCGGGGGGCGCGAGCAGTACTTC
size: medium-sized; D: .; V: TRBV27; J: TRBJ1-6; CDR3: CASSSSTGYSPLHF; DNA: TGTGCCAGCTCCTCATCAACAGGGTACTCACCCCTCCACTTT
size: few; D: .; V: TRBV6-1; J: TRBJ2-6; CDR3: CASSESSSGANVLTF; DNA: TGTGCCAGCAGTGAATCCAGCTCTGGGGCCAACGTCCTGACTTTC
size: .; D: TRBD2; V: TRBV2; J: TRBJ2-1; CDR3: CASSAGGYNEQFF; DNA: TGTGCCAGCAGCGCGGGGGGCTACAATGAGCAGTTCTTC
size: .; D: TRBD2; V: TRBV9; J: TRBJ2-1; CDR3: CASGASGGAVYNEQFF; DNA: TGTGCCAGCGGGGCCAGCGGGGGGGCGGTTTACAATGAGCAGTTCTTC
size: .; D: .; V: TRBV7-2; J: TRBJ1-2; CDR3: CASSLSGSPAGYTF; DNA: TGTGCCAGCAGCTTATCGGGTTCCCCGGCGGGCTACACCTTC
size: .; D: .; V: TRBV13; J: TRBJ2-1; CDR3: CASSPQGNEQFF; DNA: TGTGCCAGCAGCCCACAGGGCAATGAGCAGTTCTTC
size: .; D: .; V: TRBV19; J: TRBJ2-2; CDR3: CASSMGRLTGTNTGELFF; DNA: TGTGCCAGTAGTATGGGCCGACTAACGGGCACGAACACCGGGGAGCTGTTTTTT
size: .; D: .; V: TRBV7-8; J: TRBJ2-2; CDR3: CASSLSGELFF; DNA: TGTGCCAGCAGCTTATCGGGGGAGCTGTTTTTT
size: .; D: .; V: TRBV5-8; J: TRBJ1-1; CDR3: CASSLAGRTRTEAFF; DNA: TGTGCCAGCAGCTTGGCGGGGAGGACGCGCACTGAAGCTTTCTTT
size: .; D: .; V: TRBV12-5; J: TRBJ1-2; CDR3: CASGLSGGFNYGYTF; DNA: TGTGCTAGTGGTTTGTCAGGAGGATTTAACTATGGCTACACCTTC
size: .; D: TRBD2; V: TRBV7-8; J: TRBJ2-7; CDR3: CASSSGGTSGGYYEQYF; DNA: TGTGCCAGCAGCTCGGGCGGGACTAGCGGGGGTTACTACGAGCAGTACTTC
size: .; D: TRBD1; V: TRBV29-1; J: TRBJ1-2; CDR3: CSGTGDGGYTF; DNA: TGCAGCGGAACAGGGGACGGAGGCTACACCTTC
size: .; D: TRBD1; V: TRBV9; J: TRBJ1-4; CDR3: CASSQARDRGREKLLF; DNA: TGTGCCAGCAGCCAGGCCCGGGACAGGGGCAGGGAAAAACTGCTTTTT
size: once; D: .; V: TRBV18; J: TRBJ2-5; CDR3: CASSPVRGQETQYF; DNA: TGTGCCAGCTCACCGGTAAGGGGACAAGAGACCCAGTACTTC
size: .; D: TRBD1; V: TRBV9; J: TRBJ2-7; CDR3: CASSGGQGGSYEQYF; DNA: TGTGCCAGCAGCGGTGGACAGGGGGGGTCCTACGAGCAGTACTTC
size: .; D: TRBD1; V: TRBV28; J: TRBJ1-5; CDR3: CASSLIGGQTFNQPQHF; DNA: TGTGCCAGCAGTTTAATAGGGGGCCAAACCTTTAATCAGCCCCAGCATTTT
size: .; D: .; V: TRBV9; J: TRBJ1-3; CDR3: CASSGQGQNGNTIYF; DNA: TGTGCCAGCAGCGGCCAGGGGCAGAATGGAAACACCATATATTTT
size: .; D: .; V: TRBV11-2; J: TRBJ2-2; CDR3: CASSLASGQFTGELFF; DNA: TGTGCCAGCAGCTTAGCCAGCGGACAGTTTACCGGGGAGCTGTTTTTT
size: .; D: TRBD1; V: TRBV11-2; J: TRBJ1-2; CDR3: CASSTPGQGGGGYTF; DNA: TGTGCCAGCAGTACTCCGGGACAGGGGGGAGGTGGCTACACCTTC
size: few; D: .; V: TRBV6-5; J: TRBJ1-1; CDR3: CASSSLEMNTEAFF; DNA: TGTGCCAGCAGTTCGTTAGAGATGAACACTGAAGCTTTCTTT
size: .; D: .; V: TRBV9; J: TRBJ1-2; CDR3: CASSVVDRNYGYTF; DNA: TGTGCCAGCAGCGTAGTAGACAGGAACTATGGCTACACCTTC
size: .; D: TRBD1; V: TRBV19; J: TRBJ1-1; CDR3: CASRGQGNTEAFF; DNA: TGTGCCAGTAGGGGACAGGGGAACACTGAAGCTTTCTTT
size: .; D: .; V: TRBV25-1; J: TRBJ1-1; CDR3: CASSETPKNTEAFF; DNA: TGTGCCAGCAGTGAGACACCAAAGAACACTGAAGCTTTCTTT
size: .; D: TRBD1; V: TRBV12-5; J: TRBJ2-1; CDR3: CASGPKDRAEQFF; DNA: TGTGCTAGTGGTCCAAAGGACAGGGCTGAGCAGTTCTTC
size: few; D: .; V: TRBV7-2; J: TRBJ2-7; CDR3: CASSLGLFYEQYF; DNA: TGTGCCAGCAGCTTAGGACTATTCTACGAGCAGTACTTC
size: .; D: TRBD2; V: TRBV4-2; J: TRBJ2-2; CDR3: CASSQELLAGGELFF; DNA: TGTGCCAGCAGCCAAGAGCTTTTAGCGGGCGGGGAGCTGTTTTTT